These 26 T cell receptor beta chains were sequenced from one sample in a study of Graves' ophthalmopathy and Graves' hyperthyroidism. Amplification from RNA transcripts yielded the TCR beta CDR3 regions. The first round was an RT-PCR with HTBI primers, and the second round was a multiplex PCR. TCRdb reprocessed the multiplex PCR reads with MiXCR, giving one entry per CDR3 protein. Of approximately 1.2 million distinct CDR3 sequences in the sample, about 35% were seen once. The sequenced sample was peripheral blood or thyroid tissue (not recorded which). Every receptor here comes from an adult man with Graves' hyperthyroidism.

There are many counts of this clonotype. The chain uses TRBV7-6 and TRBJ1-2; a possible D gene is TRBD1 (6 bases). From germline, CDR1 is SGHVS and CDR2 FNYEAQ. This CDR3 has 22 amino acids. The ends were cut back, 1 base at V and 2 bases at J, with 32 bases in the middle. This CDR3 reads CASSLVGSGGAGWDGANYGYTF. The CDR3 DNA reads TGTGCCAGCAGCTTAGTTGGATCGGGGGGCGCAGGTTGGGACGGAGCGAACTATGGCTACACCTTC. The full variable domain, in which reference TRBV7-6 and TRBJ1-2 provide the parts outside the CDR3, is GAGVSQSPRYKVTKRGQDVALRCDPISGHVSLYWYRQALGQGPEFLTYFNYEAQQDKSGLPNDRFSAERPEGSISTLTIQRTEQRDSAMYRCASSLVGSGGAGWDGANYGYTFGSGTRLTVV.

Comment on this clonotype: This sequence may be a read error, since a much larger clone differs from it by one base. The gene calls are TRBV20-1 and TRBJ2-2, with D possibly TRBD2 on 6 matching bases. V lost 0 bases and J lost 7, with 12 bases in between. The V gene's germline CDR1 is DFQATT and CDR2 SNEGSKA (reference sequence). CDR3 size: 14 residues. The CDR3 reads CSAREAGKSGELFF. The CDR3 DNA sequence: TGCAGTGCTAGAGAGGCGGGAAAGAGCGGGGAGCTGTTTTTT.

This clonotype was found a few times. J is TRBJ2-7 and V is TRBV7-2; D gene uncertain. Trimming removed 4 bases from V and 2 bases from J, with 21 bases in between. CDR3 length: 17 residues. Germline V lookup: CDR1 SGHTA, CDR2 FQGNSA. CDR3 sequence: CASSSLDGKSLPYEQYF. CDR3 nucleotides: TGTGCCAGCAGCTCACTGGACGGTAAATCCCTTCCCTACGAGCAGTACTTC. Drawing the rest from reference TRBV7-2 and TRBJ2-7, the complete variable domain is GAGVSQSPSNKVTEKGKDVELRCDPISGHTALYWYRQSLGQGLEFLIYFQGNSAPDKSGLPSDRFSAERTGGSVSTLTIQRTQQEDSAVYLCASSSLDGKSLPYEQYFGPGTRLTVT.

This clonotype was seen repeatedly, ten times or more. J is TRBJ1-6 and V is TRBV6-6, with D tentatively TRBD1 (5 bases). Trimming took 5 bases from V and 14 from J, leaving 19 bases between them. In germline, CDR1 is MNHNY, CDR2 SVGAGI (reference sequence). The CDR3 loop spans 14 amino acids. The CDR3 coding sequence is TGTGCCAGCAGTCTCTCACCCTCCGGGGCTGCCCTCCACTTT. It codes for CASSLSPSGAALHF.

This clonotype was counted a few times. One end of the junction varies from germline; a read error may be responsible. The chain couples TRBV10-2 to TRBJ2-7; 9 positions agree with TRBD2. Germline lookup yields CDR1 WSHSY and CDR2 SAAADI. The CDR3 is made up of 16 amino acids. The CDR3 sequence: CASRPPLAGTSYEQYF. The CDR3, as DNA: TGTGCCAGCAGGCCCCCCCTAGCGGGAACATCCTACGAGCAGTACTTC.

The V gene is TRBV29-1, the J gene TRBJ2-7, with a tentative D call TRBD2 (6 bases). This CDR3 spans 11 amino acids. V lost 6 bases and J 4 bases, leaving 10 bases between the germline ends. The germline gives CDR1 SQVTM, CDR2 ANQGSEA. The CDR3 sequence: CSVPGEYEQYF. The CDR3 DNA is TGCAGCGTCCCGGGGGAGTACGAGCAGTACTTC.

This clonotype was recorded many times. The rearrangement links TRBV2 to TRBJ2-5; 8 nucleotides agree with TRBD2. Per germline, CDR1 SNHLY and CDR2 FYNNEI. J lost 5 bases, V lost 7 bases, and 3 bases had no gene match. The CDR3 runs to 12 residues. CDR3 loop: CASKAGAETQYF. The CDR3 region has the DNA TGTGCCAGCAAAGCGGGAGCCGAGACCCAGTACTTC.

The rearrangement links TRBV7-8 to TRBJ2-1; TRBD1 might be the D (6 bases). V lost 4 bases, J lost 0 bases, and 16 bases lay in between. The CDR3 extends over 17 amino acids. CDR1 is SGHVS and CDR2 is FQNEAQ in the germline V gene. The CDR3 protein is CASSYPRDTSSYNEQFF. The CDR3 DNA reads TGTGCCAGCAGCTACCCTCGGGACACTAGCTCCTACAATGAGCAGTTCTTC.

The V and J genes are TRBV12-3 or TRBV12-4 and TRBJ1-3; the D is unclear. CDR3 size: 16 residues. V was cut by 3 bases and J by 4 bases, with 16 bases left in between. The CDR3 sequence is CASSFSLRGAGNTIYF. The CDR3 nucleotides are TGTGCCAGCAGTTTTAGTTTGCGGGGTGCGGGAAACACCATATATTTT.

In this sample, this clonotype turned up many times. The chain is built from TRBV7-6 and TRBJ2-7; D perhaps matches TRBD2 (6 bases). The V gene lost 1 base and the J gene lost 4 bases, with 14 bases spanning the gap. The CDR3 runs to 15 residues. Germline V gene data show CDR1 as SGHVS and CDR2 as FNYEAQ. The CDR3 protein is CASSLGGGDGYEQYF. In DNA form, the CDR3 reads TGTGCCAGCAGCTTAGGTGGAGGGGATGGGTACGAGCAGTACTTC.

The chain uses TRBV20-1 and TRBJ1-4; D is unresolved. The CDR3 is 14 residues long. The V gene's germline CDR1 is DFQATT and CDR2 SNEGSKA (reference sequence). Trimming shortened V by 1 base and J by 7 bases, and 13 bases separated the two germline ends. The CDR3 spells CSARVGNRGEKLFF. For the CDR3, the DNA is TGCAGTGCTAGAGTAGGGAACCGGGGTGAAAAACTGTTTTTT.

The sample holds a few counts of this clonotype. The chain employs TRBV12-3 or TRBV12-4 and TRBJ2-7, with 8 bases that match TRBD1. Trimming at V came to 6 bases and at J to 9 bases, leaving 7 bases not matched to a gene. This CDR3 is 12 amino acids long. This CDR3 reads CASSRDRLVQYF. The CDR3 DNA reads as TGTGCCAGCAGCCGGGACAGGTTAGTGCAGTACTTC.

The sample holds many counts of this clonotype. V is TRBV4-3 and J is TRBJ2-2; D gene unclear. The CDR3 sequence is 14 residues long. With 1 base removed from V and 10 bases from J, the gap between germline ends came to 13 bases. Germline-derived CDR1 and CDR2 are LGHNA and YSLEER. CDR3 region: CASSQVDGAQELFF. The CDR3 bases are TGCGCCAGCAGCCAAGTGGACGGAGCCCAGGAGCTGTTTTTT.

This clonotype was detected a few times. This sequence joins TRBV7-8 and TRBJ1-5; TRBD1 agrees at 7 bases. Germline V lookup: CDR1 SGHVS, CDR2 FQNEAQ. Losses at the gene ends were 5 bases for V and 9 bases for J; bases not matched to a gene: 7. CDR3 length: 13 residues. This chain's CDR3 is CASSIGRQGPQHF. The DNA for the CDR3 is TGTGCCAGCAGCATAGGACGACAGGGGCCCCAGCATTTT.

This clonotype occurred many times. The CDR3 is CAIRGENYGYTF. Here the CDR3 DNA reads TGTGCCATCAGAGGGGAAAACTATGGCTACACCTTC. The chain combines TRBV10-3 with TRBJ1-2; D is perhaps TRBD1 (5 bases). From germline, CDR1 is ENHRY and CDR2 SYGVKD. The CDR3 is 12 amino acids. V lost 6 bases and J 2 bases, leaving 7 bases between the germline ends.

This clonotype was seen repeatedly, ten times or more. This sequence joins TRBV2 and TRBJ2-5, with 9 bases aligning to TRBD1. Germline CDR1 SNHLY, CDR2 FYNNEI. The CDR3 spans 14 residues. The junction had 4 bases not matched to a gene; V was cut back by 3 bases and J by 5 bases. CDR3 region: CASSDNRGHETQYF. The CDR3 DNA reads TGTGCCAGCAGTGATAACAGGGGGCACGAGACCCAGTACTTC.

The CDR3 DNA sequence: TGTGCCAGCAGGACCAGGGTGGGCCCCACTGAAGCTTTCTTT. Its translation is CASRTRVGPTEAFF. This chain links TRBV25-1 with TRBJ1-1; possible D gene TRBD1, 5 bases. In germline, CDR1 is MGHDK, CDR2 SYGVNS. The V end was cut by 6 bases, the J end by 4 bases, with 15 bases between. The CDR3 consists of 14 residues.

This chain links TRBV10-3 with TRBJ2-7, with TRBD2 identical over 10 bases. Trimming took 7 bases from V and 2 from J; bases not matched to a gene: 5. This CDR3 has 14 residues. Germline V CDR1 and CDR2: ENHRY, SYGVKD. In DNA, the CDR3 is TGTGCCATCATGGGGGGGACTAGCGCCTACGAGCAGTACTTC. This gives the protein CAIMGGTSAYEQYF.

The chain has TRBV19 and TRBJ1-4; 8 bases align to TRBD1. Unmatched junction bases numbered 3, after V lost 7 bases and J lost 2 bases. Germline assignment: CDR1 LNHDA and CDR2 SQIVND (reference sequence). The CDR3 consists of 14 residues. This chain's CDR3 is CASNQGATNEKLFF. Here the CDR3 DNA reads TGTGCCAGTAACCAGGGGGCGACTAATGAAAAACTGTTTTTT. Supplemented by reference TRBV19 and TRBJ1-4, the full variable domain reads DGGITQSPKYLFRKEGQNVTLSCEQNLNHDAMYWYRQDPGQGLRLIYYSQIVNDFQKGDIAEGYSVSREKKESFPLTVTSAQKNPTAFYLCASNQGATNEKLFFGSGTQLSVL.

This clonotype showed up many times. The V gene is TRBV29-1, the J gene TRBJ2-5, with TRBD2 matching 7 bases. CDR3 length: 13 amino acids. The germline CDR1 and CDR2 sequences are SQVTM and ANQGSEA. Trimming removed 2 bases from V and 7 bases from J; junction bases left unmatched: 7. The DNA for the CDR3 is TGCAGCGTTGAATTGGGCAGGGAGGGGACCCAGTACTTC. Protein product: CSVELGREGTQYF.

This clonotype showed up many times. The chain links TRBV29-1 to TRBJ2-7, with 7 bases fitting TRBD1. From germline, CDR1 is SQVTM and CDR2 ANQGSEA. The CDR3 length is 15 residues. The V segment lost 3 bases and the J segment 5 bases; nucleotides outside the gene matches: 13. CDR3 nucleotide sequence: TGCAGCGTTGACCCGGGACAGAGTAGTAATGACGAGCAGTACTTC. It specifies CSVDPGQSSNDEQYF.

The chain recombines TRBV7-9 with TRBJ2-3, with a tentative D call TRBD1 (5 bases). CDR3 length equals 15 residues. The ends were cut back, 5 bases at V and 0 bases at J, with 12 bases in the middle. CDR1 is SEHNR, CDR2 FQNEAQ, per germline (reference sequence). CDR3 nucleotides: TGTGCCAGCAGCACAGGTCGAACTAGCACAGATACGCAGTATTTT. Translated: CASSTGRTSTDTQYF.

This clonotype came up a few times. The rearrangement uses TRBV9 and TRBJ1-2; D is unclear. The V gene's germline CDR1 is SGDLS and CDR2 YYNGEE. The CDR3 covers 13 residues. V was clipped by 4 bases and J by 8 bases, with 15 bases between them. As DNA, the CDR3 is TGTGCCAGCAGCCCCCAAAAACGCTGGGGCTACACCTTC. The encoded protein is CASSPQKRWGYTF.

In DNA, the CDR3 is TGTGCCAGCAGCTCTAACATAATGAGAACCGGGGAGCTGTTTTTT. Protein: CASSSNIMRTGELFF. The chain is built from TRBV7-2 and TRBJ2-2; D not resolved. CDR3 size: 15 residues. Trimming removed 4 bases from V and 5 bases from J, with 14 bases in between. From germline, CDR1 is SGHTA and CDR2 FQGNSA.

This rearrangement joins TRBV19 to TRBJ2-5; D gene unclear. The CDR3 spans 15 residues. V gave up 5 bases and J gave up 5 bases, with 18 bases separating them. In germline, CDR1 is LNHDA, CDR2 SQIVND (reference sequence). The CDR3 DNA follows: TGTGCCAGTAGTCGCTCCGGTCGGGTTGGTGAGACCCAGTACTTC. Protein product: CASSRSGRVGETQYF.

The chain couples TRBV7-2 to TRBJ1-4, with D perhaps matching TRBD1 (5 bases). Trimming shortened V by 6 bases and J by 6 bases, and 14 bases separated the two germline ends. CDR1 and CDR2 from the germline V gene are SGHTA and FQGNSA. The CDR3 loop spans 14 amino acids. CDR3 in amino acids: CASSLGVFDEKLFF. For the CDR3, the DNA is TGTGCCAGCAGTTTGGGGGTGTTTGATGAAAAACTGTTTTTT. Based on the CDR3 plus reference TRBV7-2 and TRBJ1-4, the full variable domain is GAGVSQSPSNKVTEKGKDVELRCDPISGHTALYWYRQSLGQGLEFLIYFQGNSAPDKSGLPSDRFSAERTGGSVSTLTIQRTQQEDSAVYLCASSLGVFDEKLFFGSGTQLSVL.